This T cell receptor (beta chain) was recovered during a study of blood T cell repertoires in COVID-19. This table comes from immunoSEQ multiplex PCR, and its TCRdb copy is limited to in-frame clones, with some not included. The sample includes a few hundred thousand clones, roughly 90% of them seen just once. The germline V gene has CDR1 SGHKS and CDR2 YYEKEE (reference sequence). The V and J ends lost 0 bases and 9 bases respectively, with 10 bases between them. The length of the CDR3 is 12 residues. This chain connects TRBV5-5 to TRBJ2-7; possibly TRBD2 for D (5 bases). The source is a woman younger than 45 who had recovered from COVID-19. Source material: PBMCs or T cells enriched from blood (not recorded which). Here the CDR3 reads CASSLGGLGQYF. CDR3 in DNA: TGTGCCAGCAGCTTGGGAGGGCTCGGGCAGTACTTC.